Given below is one T cell receptor (beta chain) in context. The sample belongs to a study of shared clonotypes between healthy human individuals. Positively selected for CCR7, the CD45RO-negative cells used as naive CD8 cells excluded terminally differentiated effector memory CD45RA+ cells. This CDR3 is built from 15 residues. With V trimmed by 6 bases and J by 4 bases, 7 bases remained unmatched. The germline gives CDR1 MNHEY, CDR2 SMNVEV (reference sequence). The table came from immunoSEQ multiplex PCR; TCRdb's copy has only in-frame clones and leaves some out. In the table there are some 2,000,000 clones, roughly 94% of which are singletons.

V and J are TRBV27 and TRBJ2-7; 12 positions match TRBD1. This clonotype was sampled from a man younger than 35 in good health. The sample comprised naive CD8+ T cells sorted from blood. The CDR3 DNA reads as TGTGCCAGCAGCCCCGGGACAGGGGGCGAATACGAGCAGTACTTC. Translating gives CASSPGTGGEYEQYF.